This T cell receptor beta chain was found in a study of OX40 agonist ivuxolimab in advanced cancers. Across the whole study: Every 2 weeks, patients received ivuxolimab intravenously, dosed at 0.01 to 10 mg/kg.

Generated by immunoSEQ multiplex PCR, the TCRdb table keeps only in-frame clones and is missing some. The repertoire consists of 83,000 or so clones, with approximately 84% occurring once and the leading ten covering approximately 7%. Comments on this clone: Its antigen remains unknown.

The investigators sampled blood at baseline, at cycle 4 day 1, and at cycle 7 day 1. General study points: The specificity for antigen of the expanded peripheral T cells was not determined.

Per the germline V gene, CDR1 is SQVTM and CDR2 is ANQGSEA. V was clipped by 7 bases and J by 1 base, with 13 bases between them. This CDR3 is 13 amino acids long. The receptor comes from an adult with an advanced solid tumor such as melanoma, head and neck, liver or kidney cancer. The rearrangement links TRBV29-1 to TRBJ1-2; D remains ambiguous. The sample consisted of CD4+ or CD8+ T cells sorted from blood, taken in a trial of the OX40 agonist ivuxolimab. CDR3 region: CSGLGESNYGYTF. The DNA for the CDR3 is TGCAGCGGTTTAGGTGAGAGTAACTATGGCTACACCTTC.